This T cell receptor (beta chain) was identified during a study of beta chain features in type 1 diabetes. Of note for this clone: The antigen is not known.

Sampling consisted of one heparinised blood draw per donor, averaging approximately 120 mL. CD4+ naive, central memory, regulatory and stem cell-like memory cells were sorted via CD45RO/CCR7/CD25/CD127/CD95/CD27. The entirety of the isolated RNA underwent reverse transcription, so expressed TCRB transcripts were sequenced. Using immunoSEQ multiplex PCR, the repertoire was profiled, and TCRdb retains in-frame clones only, with some absent. The data show roughly 700,000 clones, roughly an eighth seen once. General study results and limits: For patients, the naive, central memory and Treg TCRB repertoires appeared more alike than for healthy donors. A moderate, significant TCRB CDR3 shortening appeared in type 1 diabetes across four CD4+ subsets.

Germline V gene data show CDR1 as SGDLS and CDR2 as YYNGEE. V lost 4 bases to trimming and J lost 7 bases; unmatched junction nucleotides: 13. This CDR3 has 15 residues. This receptor was taken from a man between 18 and 35 years old with type 1 diabetes. Sequences were obtained from naive CD4+ T cells from blood. The chain combines TRBV9 with TRBJ1-2, with 7 bases lining up with TRBD1. As DNA, the CDR3 is TGTGCCAGCAGCCTAACCGGGACAGAGTATGGTGGCTACACCTTC. Protein sequence: CASSLTGTEYGGYTF.